This TCR beta chain derives from a study of cytomegalovirus exposure and HLA in healthy donors. PCR involved 60 Vbeta and 13 Jbeta primers. This table comes from immunoSEQ multiplex PCR, and its TCRdb copy is limited to in-frame clones, with some not included. Of 98,000 or so clones listed, 65% to 80% are singletons. Study conclusions and caveats: According to a later analysis, most TCR beta chains associated with CMV appeared HLA-restricted.

Turning to this clone: Its antigen is currently unknown.

All donors participated as healthy donors of bone marrow. Between the trimmed V and J ends, which lost 4 bases and 5 bases, there was a span of 5 bases. The CDR3 extends over 11 amino acids. From germline, CDR1 is MNHEY and CDR2 SVGAGI. The TCR sequence derives from a man aged 60 to 75 in good health and CMV-seropositive. Specimen: PBMCs. The rearrangement links TRBV6-5 to TRBJ1-2; D is undetermined. The CDR3 DNA sequence: TGTGCCAGCAGTTCGGGGTATGGCTACACCTTC. Protein sequence: CASSSGYGYTF.